This T cell receptor (beta chain) originates from a study of blood T cell repertoires in COVID-19. As for the study in general: T cells, B-cell-depleted T cells, or PBMCs provided the cDNA or gDNA that served as material.

This table comes from immunoSEQ multiplex PCR, and its TCRdb copy is limited to in-frame clones, with some not included. The table has over 55,000 clones, over 80% seen once; the top ten hold 8% to 9.5%. The CDR3 totals 14 residues. From germline, CDR1 is MNHEY and CDR2 SVGAGI. V was pared by 5 bases and J by 6 bases, with 10 bases of the junction left unmatched. The chain links TRBV6-5 to TRBJ2-7; 7 bases are shared with TRBD2. This receptor was taken from a man aged 45-65 years with active COVID-19. Specimen: peripheral blood. CDR3 residues: CASSPGGPLAEQYF. The CDR3 DNA is TGTGCCAGCAGTCCGGGAGGTCCCCTCGCCGAGCAGTACTTC.